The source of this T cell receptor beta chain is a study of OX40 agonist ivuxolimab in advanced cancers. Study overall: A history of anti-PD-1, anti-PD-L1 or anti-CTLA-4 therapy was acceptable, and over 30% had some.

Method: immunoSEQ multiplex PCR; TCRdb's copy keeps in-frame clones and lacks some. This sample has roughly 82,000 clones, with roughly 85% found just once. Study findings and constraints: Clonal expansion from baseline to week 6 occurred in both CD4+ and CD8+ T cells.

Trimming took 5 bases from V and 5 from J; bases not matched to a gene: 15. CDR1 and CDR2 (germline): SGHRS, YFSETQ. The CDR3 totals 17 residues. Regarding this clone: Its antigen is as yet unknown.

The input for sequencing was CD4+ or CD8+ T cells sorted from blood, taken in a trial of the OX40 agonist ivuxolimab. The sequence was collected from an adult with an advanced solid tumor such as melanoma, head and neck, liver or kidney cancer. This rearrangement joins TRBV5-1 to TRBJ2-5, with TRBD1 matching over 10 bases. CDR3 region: CASSRAAGTGVYETQYF. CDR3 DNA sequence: TGCGCCAGCAGTCGAGCAGCCGGGACAGGGGTATACGAGACCCAGTACTTC.